A selection of T cell receptor beta chains follows, all from one sample in a study of T cell responses to AZD1222 COVID-19 vaccine. Here immunoSEQ multiplex PCR was the method, and the copy in TCRdb shows in-frame clones only, minus some. The sample consists of 80,000 or so clones, roughly 85% of them appearing once. The input for sequencing was peripheral blood, taken on day 0 of AZD1222 vaccination. Every receptor here comes from an adult in good health. The CDR3 runs from the conserved cysteine through the conserved F or W. The D gene is left open where the match is weak.

d_call j_call v_call cdr3_aa
NA TRBJ2-3 TRBV9 CASSVDSGRSTDTQYF
NA TRBJ1-6 TRBV27 CASRRPNSPLHF
TRBD2 TRBJ2-1 TRBV19 CASSISGTGNEQFF
TRBD2 TRBJ2-5 TRBV15 CATSVTGGRAGAGETQYF
NA TRBJ1-1 TRBV25-1 CASSESGGTEAFF
NA TRBJ1-1 TRBV14 CASSQSLMDTEAFF
NA TRBJ1-6 TRBV6-5 CASRYDSYNSPLHF
TRBD1 TRBJ2-3 TRBV4-2 CASSRRTGGDQDTQYF
TRBD1 TRBJ2-4 TRBV13 CASSYLGQGGPQANIQYF
NA TRBJ2-1 TRBV5-8 CASSLRNLPNEQFF
TRBD1 TRBJ2-7 TRBV5-1 CASSWTGGSYEQYF
NA TRBJ1-2 TRBV30 CAWSLGLDGYTF
TRBD1 TRBJ2-5 TRBV9 CASSVLGQAQETQYF
NA TRBJ2-2 TRBV20-1 CSAYSGGELFF
NA TRBJ1-1 TRBV4-1 CASSAQARGYARTEAFF
TRBD2 TRBJ2-5 TRBV29-1 CSVEVTSGSGGETQYF
TRBD2 TRBJ2-7 TRBV4-1 CASSLLAGEHYEQYF
NA TRBJ2-5 TRBV14 CASSQSSPQETQYF
NA TRBJ1-1 TRBV12-5 CASGLNPSDTEAFF
NA TRBJ1-4 TRBV27 CASSLSGAGFGEKLFF
NA TRBJ2-5 TRBV19 CASSRESLKGETQYF
TRBD1 TRBJ2-3 TRBV29-1 CSAPGQGQSADTQYF
NA TRBJ2-3 TRBV7-2 CASSLPGTDTQYF
NA TRBJ1-3 TRBV14 CASSQSTYTIYF
NA TRBJ2-3 TRBV10-2 CASSESTVRTSTDTQYF
NA TRBJ2-2 TRBV3-1/TRBV3-2 CASSQGWGTGELFF
NA TRBJ2-2 TRBV19 CASSREGSNTGELFF
NA TRBJ1-2 TRBV27 CASSSRGHQNYGYTF
TRBD1 TRBJ1-2 TRBV27 CASSPSGTGLDGYTF